The 23 T cell receptor beta chains listed next were all sequenced from one sample in a study of T-cell memory formation after mild COVID-19. TCRdb processed the 5' RACE reads anew with MiXCR; each CDR3 protein has one entry. This sample carries 220,000 or so distinct CDR3 sequences, 9.5% of them seen once, and the ten largest clones take 3.5%. The sequencing input was PBMCs or a T cell subset sorted from them (not recorded which). The receptors here all came from a man aged 18 to 29 who had mild COVID-19 (a few samples of this study predate the infection). Cell type and time point are not known.

This clonotype has more than one count but fewer than ten. The chain combines TRBV29-1 with TRBJ2-7; perhaps TRBD1 as D (5 bases). Germline values: CDR1 SQVTM, CDR2 ANQGSEA. The CDR3 covers 14 residues. Trimming stripped 7 bases from V and 0 bases from J, with 16 bases between. The DNA for the CDR3 is TGCAGCGCCACAGGCAAAGCATCCTCCTACGAGCAGTACTTC. Translated: CSATGKASSYEQYF.

This clonotype was recorded at least ten times. V and J are TRBV28 and TRBJ1-2; D may be TRBD1 (6 bases). Germline CDR1 is MDHEN and CDR2 is SYDVKM. There are 12 residues in the CDR3. V lost 8 bases and J 2 bases, leaving 9 bases between the germline ends. CDR3 in DNA: TGTGCCAGCGAAGACAGGAACTATGGCTACACCTTC. This gives the protein CASEDRNYGYTF.

The rearrangement uses TRBV20-1 and TRBJ1-5, with a possible D match to TRBD1 (5 bases). This CDR3 has 12 amino acids. Trimming pared 6 bases from V and 9 bases from J, leaving 15 bases between. Germline loops: CDR1 DFQATT, CDR2 SNEGSKA (reference sequence). The chain's CDR3 is CSARTAGGPQHF. CDR3 bases: TGCAGTGCCCGGACTGCCGGGGGGCCCCAGCATTTT.

The CDR3 protein is CASSYSYGVGYTF. The CDR3 DNA follows: TGTGCCAGCAGTTACTCATACGGGGTCGGCTACACCTTC. The genes are TRBV6-5 and TRBJ1-2; unclear D gene. The CDR3 is 13 amino acids. V lost 0 bases and J 8 bases, leaving 10 bases between the germline ends. In germline, CDR1 is MNHEY, CDR2 SVGAGI.

This clonotype was picked up many times. The chain employs TRBV24-1 and TRBJ2-1; a weak D match, TRBD2 (6 bases). The CDR3 extends over 15 amino acids. Trimming shortened V by 2 bases and J by 2 bases, and 9 bases separated the two germline ends. Per the germline V gene, CDR1 is KGHDR and CDR2 is SFDVKD. The CDR3 protein is CATSDSTRAYNEQFF. The CDR3 DNA reads TGTGCCACCAGTGATTCGACTAGGGCCTACAATGAGCAGTTCTTC.

The genes are TRBV10-1 and TRBJ2-1; 12 positions match TRBD1. CDR1 WNHNN and CDR2 SYGVQD come from the germline V gene (reference sequence). This CDR3 has 16 amino acids. With V trimmed by 4 bases and J by 9 bases, 10 bases remained unmatched. CDR3 DNA: TGCGCCAGCAGTGCAACAACCGGGACAGGGGGCAGTGAGCAGTTCTTC. This translates into CASSATTGTGGSEQFF.

This clonotype has ten or more counts. This sequence joins TRBV7-6 and TRBJ1-1; D is unclear. The CDR3 is 14 residues long. Germline V gene lookup returns CDR1 SGHVS and CDR2 FNYEAQ. Trimming pared 1 base from V and 4 bases from J, leaving 10 bases between. CDR3 DNA sequence: TGTGCCAGCAGCTTAGAAGGGATCGGCACTGAAGCTTTCTTT. It translates to CASSLEGIGTEAFF.

The V call is TRBV5-4, the J call TRBJ2-6; D ambiguous. The V gene lost 3 bases and the J gene lost 1 base, with 11 bases spanning the gap. Germline V lookup: CDR1 SGHNT, CDR2 YYREEE (reference sequence). This CDR3 spans 16 amino acids. CDR3 bases: TGTGCCAGCAGCTACGGCCAACGATCTGGGGCCAACGTCCTGACTTTC. Translated, it gives CASSYGQRSGANVLTF.

The V and J genes are TRBV6-5 and TRBJ2-1; D gene uncertain. CDR3 length equals 16 residues. Germline CDR1 is MNHEY and CDR2 is SVGAGI. Trimming removed 6 bases from V and 5 bases from J, with 20 bases in between. As DNA, the CDR3 is TGTGCCAGCAGCCCGACCTCGGATTTCCTCCACAATGAGCAGTTCTTC. It codes for CASSPTSDFLHNEQFF.

On this clonotype itself: The DNA is left out, because the CDR3 cannot be placed on it with certainty; the CDR3 is given as TCRdb lists it. The chain employs TRBV29-1 and TRBJ2-7; the D call TRBD1 from the table was never checked on the DNA. Germline V CDR1 and CDR2: SQVTM, ANQGSEA. The CDR3 spans 11 residues, counting both ends. CDR3 residues: CSVGDGSLKYF.

This clonotype was recorded a few times. V is TRBV5-1 and J is TRBJ2-1, with TRBD2 matching over 9 bases. Germline values: CDR1 SGHRS, CDR2 YFSETQ. The CDR3 contains 17 residues. The J segment lost 2 bases and the V segment lost 0 bases, leaving 6 bases of the junction unmatched. The CDR3 spells CASSLAASGGTYNEQFF. CDR3 DNA: TGCGCCAGCAGCTTGGCCGCAAGCGGGGGGACCTACAATGAGCAGTTCTTC.

The chain uses TRBV10-3 and TRBJ2-3; D may correspond to TRBD1 or TRBD2 (5 bases each). There are 13 residues in the CDR3. The V and J ends lost 4 bases and 1 base respectively, with 6 bases between them. The germline CDR1 and CDR2 sequences are ENHRY and SYGVKD. The CDR3 bases are TGTGCCATCAGTGGGGACCGCACAGATACGCAGTATTTT. It codes for CAISGDRTDTQYF.

This clonotype occurred a few times. The genes are TRBV6-6 and TRBJ2-7; TRBD1 matches 9 bases. Trimming at V came to 0 bases and at J to 2 bases, leaving 2 bases not matched to a gene. This CDR3 has 15 amino acids. Per the germline V gene, CDR1 is MNHNY and CDR2 is SVGAGI (reference sequence). CDR3 DNA: TGTGCCAGCAGTTACTCGACAGGGGGAGCCTACGAGCAGTACTTC. This codes for CASSYSTGGAYEQYF.

The chain combines TRBV29-1 with TRBJ2-3, with D tentatively TRBD2 (6 bases). CDR1 and CDR2 from the germline V gene are SQVTM and ANQGSEA. This CDR3 comprises 13 residues. V dropped 4 bases and J dropped 4 bases, with 12 bases sitting between them. CDR3 coding DNA: TGCAGCGTTGTGGGCTGGGAGGCAGATACGCAGTATTTT. This codes for CSVVGWEADTQYF.

Ten or more counts support this clonotype. The J gene is TRBJ2-7, the V gene TRBV11-2; 7 nucleotides align to TRBD2. CDR3 length equals 15 residues. Germline V gene lookup returns CDR1 SGHAT and CDR2 FQNNGV. V lost 6 bases and J lost 3; bases outside the gene matches: 11. CDR3 region: CASRPWGGMRYEQYF. The CDR3 coding sequence is TGTGCCAGCAGGCCCTGGGGGGGTATGCGCTACGAGCAGTACTTC.

The V gene is TRBV12-3 or TRBV12-4, the J gene TRBJ2-5, with a possible D match to TRBD2 (5 bases). V lost 6 bases and J 2 bases, leaving 10 bases between the germline ends. The CDR3 loop spans 13 amino acids. The CDR3, as DNA: TGTGCCAGCAGCCCGGACTTTCAAGAGACCCAGTACTTC. This codes for CASSPDFQETQYF.

This clonotype was recorded many times. The J gene is TRBJ2-5, the V gene TRBV7-6, with D unresolved. Looked up from germline, CDR1 is SGHVS and CDR2 is FNYEAQ. CDR3 size: 13 residues. Deletions cut 3 bases from V and 2 bases from J, with 7 bases between. The CDR3 nucleotides read TGTGCCAGCAGCTTCAGTAGACAAGAGACCCAGTACTTC. Its protein is CASSFSRQETQYF.

The V and J genes are TRBV5-1 and TRBJ2-3, with D uncertain. Germline loops: CDR1 SGHRS, CDR2 YFSETQ. CDR3 length: 15 amino acids. V was shortened by 0 bases and J by 6 bases, with 14 bases between the two germline ends. CDR3 DNA sequence: TGCGCCAGCAGCTTGGGCCTCCGCCGCGTCGATACGCAGTATTTT. As protein: CASSLGLRRVDTQYF.

This clonotype occurred many times. V gene TRBV20-1 combines with J gene TRBJ2-3, with D perhaps matching TRBD2 (6 bases). Trimming pared 0 bases from V and 4 bases from J, leaving 23 bases between. The length of the CDR3 is 18 residues. Per the germline V gene, CDR1 is DFQATT and CDR2 is SNEGSKA (reference sequence). CDR3 amino acids: CSARDRPPGVRGADTQYF. CDR3 DNA sequence: TGCAGTGCTAGAGATCGGCCTCCGGGGGTGCGCGGTGCAGATACGCAGTATTTT.

This clonotype has ten or more counts. The rearrangement uses TRBV18 and TRBJ2-5; D is uncertain. Germline CDR1 reads KGHSH; CDR2 reads LQKENI. Trimming cost V 8 bases and J 5 bases, with 9 bases left between them. The CDR3 runs 11 residues. CDR3 in DNA: TGTGCCAGCAGCCCTCAGGAGACCCAGTACTTC. Translation: CASSPQETQYF.

This clonotype has more than one count but fewer than ten. The J gene is TRBJ2-2, the V gene TRBV4-2; TRBD2 matches at 7 bases. The germline V gene has CDR1 LGHNA and CDR2 YNFKEQ. This CDR3 spans 16 amino acids. The trim removed 5 bases at V and 4 bases at J, leaving 10 bases unmatched. This CDR3 is CASSVRAGSVTGELFF. The CDR3 region has the DNA TGTGCCAGCAGCGTCAGAGCGGGATCCGTCACCGGGGAGCTGTTTTTT.

This clonotype was observed at least ten times. The chain employs TRBV27 and TRBJ1-2; D is undetermined. This CDR3 is 13 amino acids long. CDR1 is MNHEY, CDR2 SMNVEV, per germline (reference sequence). Trimming cost V 4 bases and J 4 bases, with 10 bases left between them. The CDR3 region is CASSSRGRYGYTF. The CDR3 DNA is TGTGCCAGCAGTTCCCGCGGGCGCTATGGCTACACCTTC.

The rearrangement joins TRBV5-1 to TRBJ2-3, with 14 bases matching TRBD2. CDR3 length: 18 residues. CDR1 and CDR2 (germline): SGHRS, YFSETQ. V shed 1 base, J shed 6 bases, and the junction held 10 bases outside the gene matches. CDR3 coding DNA: TGCGCCAGCAGCTTGAGCCCCCCGGGACTAGCGGGGGTGGATACGCAGTATTTT. Translating it yields CASSLSPPGLAGVDTQYF.